The text below deals with one TCR beta chain. These data are taken from a study of neoadjuvant anti-PD-1 for oral cavity cancer. Study overall: Patients without progression got a fourth dose around day 43.

The CDR3 has 15 amino acids. Germline V CDR1 and CDR2: SGHDN, FVKESK. With 6 bases clipped from V and 1 base from J, the junction kept 6 bases outside the gene matches. Produced via immunoSEQ multiplex PCR; TCRdb's table is partial and in-frame only. The sample records about 42,000 clones, approximately 80% being singletons. Time point in this sample: after neoadjuvant nivolumab, at surgical resection. The source was PBMCs, collected after nivolumab (anti-PD-1) treatment. The rearrangement uses TRBV14 and TRBJ1-3; 7 bases match TRBD1. The clonotype was recovered from a person aged 40 to 85 with oral cavity squamous cell carcinoma. The CDR3 region is CASRLRGTSGNTIYF. The DNA of the CDR3 is TGTGCCAGCAGACTCAGGGGGACTTCTGGAAACACCATATATTTT.